This TCR beta chain was profiled in a study of blood T cell repertoires in COVID-19. Looking at the study overall: Samples taken during acute and convalescent COVID-19 were collected in the United States, Italy and Spain.

After removal of 7 bases from V and 8 bases from J, the junction contained 9 bases not matched to a gene. The CDR3 covers 13 residues. Germline CDR1 MGHDK, CDR2 SYGVNS. The Seattle site enrolled patients during active infection and followed them longitudinally. Sequencing used immunoSEQ multiplex PCR; TCRdb keeps in-frame clones, though not all of them. Here the sample spans 120,000 to 150,000 clones, roughly 84% being singletons. This TCR was recovered from a man under 40 with COVID-19, enrolled during active disease. The V and J genes are TRBV25-1 and TRBJ1-2; 8 bases map to TRBD1. The sequenced material came from peripheral blood. The CDR3 spells CASTRQGSDGYTF. As DNA, the CDR3 is TGTGCCAGCACGCGACAGGGGTCGGACGGCTACACCTTC.